This T cell receptor beta chain originates from a study of T cell changes during pregnancy in multiple sclerosis. This clone appeared once. This CDR3 comprises 15 residues. The V gene lost 4 bases and the J gene lost 5 bases, with 17 bases spanning the gap. Germline V gene sequence: CDR1 LGHNA, CDR2 YSLEER. Sequenced by immunoSEQ multiplex PCR; TCRdb stores in-frame clones only, minus some. The sample has roughly 90,000 clones, 75% to 95% seen once. The receptor's source is a female donor in good health, enrolled as a control in a pregnancy study. Sequences were derived from peripheral blood, sampled in the first trimester of pregnancy. V usage is TRBV4-3 and J usage is TRBJ1-1, with TRBD1 as a possible D gene (5 bases). Here the CDR3 DNA reads TGCGCCAGCAGCCTCCTCTCCGGGGCGGGGACTGAAGCTTTCTTT. Residues: CASSLLSGAGTEAFF.